This T cell receptor (beta chain) was documented in a study of CD8 T cells in Susac syndrome. RNA in amounts of about 0.45 to 1 ug was reverse transcribed with random hexamers. TCR beta CDR3 was amplified by immunoSEQ covering 54 Vbeta and 13 Jbeta. TCRdb redid the calling of the immunoSEQ multiplex PCR reads with MiXCR, one entry per CDR3 protein. Counted here are a few hundred thousand distinct CDR3 sequences, 85% occurring once; the ten biggest clones make up approximately 0.11%. The multiple sclerosis controls, all treatment-naive patients, had relapsing-remitting disease that was stable or active. Negative isolation was used for CD8+ and CD4+ T cells and FACS enrichment for TEMRA cells. This receptor was taken from a human donor with multiple sclerosis. Sequencing input: CD8+ T cells from PBMCs.

This CDR3 is CASSLRTGGEQFF. The CDR3 bases are TGTGCCAGCAGCTTAAGGACGGGAGGTGAGCAGTTCTTC. The chain carries TRBV13 and TRBJ2-1; 7 positions agree with TRBD2. CDR1 and CDR2 from the germline V gene are PRHDT and FYEKMQ (reference sequence). The CDR3 has 13 residues. Losses at the gene ends were 2 bases for V and 9 bases for J; bases not matched to a gene: 4.